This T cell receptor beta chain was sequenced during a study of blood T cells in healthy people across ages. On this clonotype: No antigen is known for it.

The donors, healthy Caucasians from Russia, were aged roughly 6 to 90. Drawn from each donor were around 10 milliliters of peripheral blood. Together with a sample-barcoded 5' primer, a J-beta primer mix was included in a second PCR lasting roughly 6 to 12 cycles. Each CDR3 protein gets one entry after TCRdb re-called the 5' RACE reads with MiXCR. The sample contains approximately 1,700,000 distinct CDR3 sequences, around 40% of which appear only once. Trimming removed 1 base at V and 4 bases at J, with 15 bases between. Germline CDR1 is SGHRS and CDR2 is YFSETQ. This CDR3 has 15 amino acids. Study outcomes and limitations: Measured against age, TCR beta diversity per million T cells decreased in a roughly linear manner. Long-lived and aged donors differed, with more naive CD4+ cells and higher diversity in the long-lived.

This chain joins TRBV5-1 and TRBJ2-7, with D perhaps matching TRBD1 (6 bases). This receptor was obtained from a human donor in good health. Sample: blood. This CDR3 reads CASSLRSGHPYEQYF. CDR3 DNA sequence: TGCGCCAGCAGCTTGCGCTCGGGACACCCTTACGAGCAGTACTTC.